These 22 T cell receptor beta chains were sequenced from one sample in a study of T cells after yellow fever vaccination. One entry per CDR3 protein results from TCRdb running MiXCR on the 5' RACE reads. The sample lists 100,000 to 150,000 distinct CDR3 sequences, approximately 16% occurring once. The specimen comprised CD8+ T cells sorted from PBMCs, sampled 5 days after the yellow fever booster vaccination. Source of these receptors: a man younger than 35 who received the YFV17D yellow fever vaccine.

This clonotype was picked up a small number of times. The chain couples TRBV7-9 to TRBJ2-7, with D perhaps matching TRBD1 (5 bases). V lost 5 bases, J lost 6 bases, and 23 bases lay in between. The V gene's germline CDR1 is SEHNR and CDR2 FQNEAQ (reference sequence). The CDR3 sequence is 16 residues long. CDR3 sequence reads: CASSHPLGQGLGEQYF. CDR3 DNA sequence: TGTGCCAGCAGCCACCCACTGGGGCAGGGATTGGGCGAGCAGTACTTC.

This rearrangement joins TRBV27 to TRBJ2-3, with D possibly TRBD2 on 7 matching bases. Deletions cut 2 bases from V and 9 bases from J, with 18 bases between. The germline gives CDR1 MNHEY, CDR2 SMNVEV (reference sequence). The CDR3 is 15 amino acids. The CDR3, as DNA: TGTGCCAGCAGTTTACAGTGGGGGGGCCTTGAGACGCAGTATTTT. Translating it yields CASSLQWGGLETQYF.

This clonotype was seen at least ten times. The genes are TRBV23-1 and TRBJ2-5; TRBD1 aligns across 7 bases. TRBV23-1 is an ORF, and what it does is uncertain. The junction had 2 bases not matched to a gene; V was cut back by 6 bases and J by 4 bases. The CDR3 is made up of 12 amino acids. This CDR3 is CASRTGPETQYF. In DNA, the CDR3 is TGCGCCAGCAGGACAGGGCCAGAGACCCAGTACTTC.

This chain joins TRBV4-1 and TRBJ2-1, with TRBD1 matching over 7 bases. With V trimmed by 4 bases and J by 6 bases, 3 bases remained unmatched. CDR3 length: 13 amino acids. Germline CDR1 MGHRA, CDR2 YSYEKL. The CDR3 region is CASSPWTGNEQFF. The CDR3 DNA is TGCGCCAGCAGCCCGTGGACAGGCAATGAGCAGTTCTTC.

This clonotype showed up just a few times. The genes are TRBV6-6 and TRBJ1-1, with D uncertain. The CDR3 runs to 12 residues. V was cut by 7 bases and J by 0 bases, with 6 bases left in between. Germline CDR1 reads MNHNY; CDR2 reads SVGAGI (reference sequence). The CDR3 sequence is CASTRMNTEAFF. CDR3 DNA sequence: TGTGCCAGCACCCGTATGAACACTGAAGCTTTCTTT.

This chain uses TRBV9 with TRBJ1-2, with D possibly matching TRBD1 (5 bases). V was cut by 3 bases and J by 5 bases, with 17 bases left in between. The CDR3 sequence is 15 residues long. Germline assignment: CDR1 SGDLS and CDR2 YYNGEE. CDR3 in amino acids: CASSGGTETIYGYTF. The CDR3 coding sequence is TGTGCCAGCAGCGGTGGGACCGAAACTATTTATGGCTACACCTTC.

This rearrangement joins TRBV4-1 to TRBJ2-2, with D hard to call. Germline lookup yields CDR1 MGHRA and CDR2 YSYEKL. The V end was cut by 1 base, the J end by 7 bases, with 13 bases between. This CDR3 has 15 residues. The CDR3 loop is CASSQVWLLDGELFF. The CDR3 nucleotides read TGCGCCAGCAGCCAAGTCTGGCTCTTGGACGGGGAGCTGTTTTTT.

This clonotype was seen a handful of times. At one of its ends the junction is not consistent with the germline gene, which may arise from a read error. The chain has TRBV6-2 or TRBV6-3 and TRBJ1-5; unclear D gene. The CDR3 consists of 13 residues. In germline, CDR1 is MNHEY, CDR2 SVGEGT. The CDR3 nucleotides are TGTGCCAGCAGGCAGGATAGCAATCACCCCCAGCATTTT. It translates to CASRQDSNHPQHF.

This clonotype was seen more than once but under ten times. DNA of the CDR3: TGTGCCAGCAGCCCTAGCGGGAACAATGAGCAGTTCTTC. The encoded protein is CASSPSGNNEQFF. This chain connects TRBV7-2 to TRBJ2-1, with TRBD2 matching over 9 bases. After removal of 5 bases from V and 5 bases from J, the junction contained 1 base not matched to a gene. Germline CDR1 reads SGHTA; CDR2 reads FQGNSA. CDR3 size: 13 residues.

This clonotype was found a few times. The chain carries TRBV29-1 and TRBJ2-5; D assignment may be TRBD1 or TRBD2 (5 bases each). Germline V gives CDR1 SQVTM, CDR2 ANQGSEA. Trimming cost V 5 bases and J 2 bases, with 12 bases left between them. This CDR3 spans 13 amino acids. CDR3 loop: CSVPRGVQETQYF. CDR3 in DNA: TGCAGCGTTCCTAGGGGAGTACAAGAGACCCAGTACTTC.

This clonotype was seen a few times. The rearrangement links TRBV15 to TRBJ2-2; perhaps TRBD2 as D (5 bases). Germline values: CDR1 LNHNV, CDR2 YYDKDF (reference sequence). V lost 1 base, J lost 0 bases, and 21 bases lay in between. CDR3 size: 20 residues. In DNA form, the CDR3 reads TGTGCCACCAGCAGAGTCCCTCCGGGGATTCGAGGGACGAACACCGGGGAGCTGTTTTTT. Amino acid sequence: CATSRVPPGIRGTNTGELFF.

This clonotype was observed many times. The chain combines TRBV4-3 with TRBJ1-3; TRBD1 might be the D (6 bases). Germline V gene lookup returns CDR1 LGHNA and CDR2 YSLEER. The length of the CDR3 is 16 residues. V was pared by 0 bases and J by 0 bases, with 9 bases between. The CDR3 bases are TGCGCCAGCAGCCAAGATCAGGGGATCTCTGGAAACACCATATATTTT. It is translated as CASSQDQGISGNTIYF.

This clonotype was seen a handful of times. The chain combines TRBV7-9 with TRBJ2-1; D is ambiguous. V was cut by 2 bases and J by 8 bases, with 4 bases left in between. This CDR3 has 11 residues. Per germline, CDR1 SEHNR and CDR2 FQNEAQ (reference sequence). CDR3 nucleotide sequence: TGTGCCAGCAGCTTAAGCCATGAGCAGTTCTTC. Translation: CASSLSHEQFF.

In this sample, this clonotype turned up many times. This chain joins TRBV12-3 or TRBV12-4 and TRBJ1-1; TRBD1 matches 8 bases. The CDR3 totals 12 residues. Trimming cost V 5 bases and J 4 bases; bases outside gene matches: 0. CDR3 sequence: CASSTGGTEAFF. In DNA, the CDR3 is TGTGCCAGCAGTACAGGGGGCACTGAAGCTTTCTTT.

There are many counts of this clonotype. The chain links TRBV7-7 to TRBJ2-3; 8 bases are shared with TRBD2. This CDR3 region has 13 residues. Looked up from germline, CDR1 is SSHAT and CDR2 is FNYEAQ (reference sequence). Germline trimming cut 10 bases from V and 3 bases from J; bases unmatched to any gene: 6. Here the CDR3 reads CAIRGGSTDTQYF. The CDR3 DNA is TGTGCCATCCGGGGGGGGTCGACAGATACGCAGTATTTT.

The gene calls are TRBV4-1 and TRBJ2-5; 8 bases line up with TRBD2. Germline-derived CDR1 and CDR2 are MGHRA and YSYEKL. This CDR3 comprises 16 residues. J was trimmed by 4 bases and V by 1 base; bases with no gene match: 8. For the CDR3, the DNA is TGCGCCAGCAGCCAAGCTGAGGCGGGGGGAGGAGAGACCCAGTACTTC. Translating gives CASSQAEAGGGETQYF.

This clonotype was detected a few times. The CDR3, as DNA: TGTGCCACCAGCAGAACTGGACAGTCCTACGAGCAGTACTTC. It specifies CATSRTGQSYEQYF. J is TRBJ2-7 and V is TRBV15; weak D call: TRBD1 (6 bases). The V gene's germline CDR1 is LNHNV and CDR2 YYDKDF (reference sequence). The V gene lost 2 bases and the J gene lost 1 base, with 9 bases spanning the gap. CDR3 length equals 14 residues.

The chain combines TRBV6-4 with TRBJ2-3, with no clear D. The CDR3 sequence is 14 residues long. The V gene lost 0 bases and the J gene lost 3 bases, with 7 bases spanning the gap. Germline V gene lookup returns CDR1 MRHNA and CDR2 SNTAGT. CDR3 sequence: CASSDSTGTDTQYF. The CDR3 DNA follows: TGTGCCAGCAGTGACTCGACTGGGACAGATACGCAGTATTTT.

The sample holds a few counts of this clonotype. The chain links TRBV27 to TRBJ1-5; no firm D call. The V end lost 4 bases, the J end lost 7 bases, and 11 bases lay between the germline ends. CDR3 length equals 13 residues. CDR1 and CDR2 from the germline V gene are MNHEY and SMNVEV (reference sequence). CDR3 protein: CASSSRVRQPQHF. The CDR3 DNA sequence: TGTGCCAGCAGTTCTCGCGTACGACAGCCCCAGCATTTT.

This chain uses TRBV30 with TRBJ2-3, with 8 nucleotides matching TRBD2. Unmatched junction bases numbered 6, after V lost 2 bases and J lost 2 bases. Germline lookup yields CDR1 GTSNPN and CDR2 SVGIG (reference sequence). CDR3 length: 15 amino acids. CDR3 coding DNA: TGTGCCTGGAGTCCGGGAGGGTCCATCACAGATACGCAGTATTTT. It translates to CAWSPGGSITDTQYF.

The chain is built from TRBV11-2 and TRBJ2-3, with 8 bases matching TRBD1. From germline, CDR1 is SGHAT and CDR2 FQNNGV. The V segment lost 4 bases and the J segment 4 bases; nucleotides outside the gene matches: 4. The CDR3 is 14 residues long. CDR3 in DNA: TGTGCCAGCAGCTCAGGGACAGGCCCAGATACGCAGTATTTT. Its protein product is CASSSGTGPDTQYF.

The genes are TRBV27 and TRBJ2-5; TRBD1 agrees at 9 bases. This CDR3 is 15 amino acids long. V shed 6 bases, J shed 5 bases, and the junction held 10 bases outside the gene matches. CDR1 and CDR2 (germline): MNHEY, SMNVEV (reference sequence). CDR3 sequence reads: CASSVGTGMWETQYF. As DNA, the CDR3 is TGTGCCAGCAGCGTTGGGACAGGGATGTGGGAGACCCAGTACTTC.